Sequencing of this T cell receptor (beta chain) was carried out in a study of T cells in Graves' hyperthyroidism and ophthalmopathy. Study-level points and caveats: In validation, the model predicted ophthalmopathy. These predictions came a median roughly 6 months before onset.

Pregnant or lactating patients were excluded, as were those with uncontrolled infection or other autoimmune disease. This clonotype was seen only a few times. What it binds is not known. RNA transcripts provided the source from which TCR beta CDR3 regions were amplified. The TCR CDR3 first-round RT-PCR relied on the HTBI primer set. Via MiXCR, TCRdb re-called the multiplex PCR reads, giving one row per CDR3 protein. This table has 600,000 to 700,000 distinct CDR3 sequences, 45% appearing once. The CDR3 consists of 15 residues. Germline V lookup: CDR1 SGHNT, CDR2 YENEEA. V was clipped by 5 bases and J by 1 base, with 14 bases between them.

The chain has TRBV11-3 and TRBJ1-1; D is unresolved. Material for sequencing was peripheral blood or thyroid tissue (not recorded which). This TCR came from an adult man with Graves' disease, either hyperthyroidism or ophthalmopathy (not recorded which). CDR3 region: CASSVKPGQNTEAFF. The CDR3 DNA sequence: TGTGCCAGCAGCGTTAAGCCAGGTCAGAACACTGAAGCTTTCTTT.